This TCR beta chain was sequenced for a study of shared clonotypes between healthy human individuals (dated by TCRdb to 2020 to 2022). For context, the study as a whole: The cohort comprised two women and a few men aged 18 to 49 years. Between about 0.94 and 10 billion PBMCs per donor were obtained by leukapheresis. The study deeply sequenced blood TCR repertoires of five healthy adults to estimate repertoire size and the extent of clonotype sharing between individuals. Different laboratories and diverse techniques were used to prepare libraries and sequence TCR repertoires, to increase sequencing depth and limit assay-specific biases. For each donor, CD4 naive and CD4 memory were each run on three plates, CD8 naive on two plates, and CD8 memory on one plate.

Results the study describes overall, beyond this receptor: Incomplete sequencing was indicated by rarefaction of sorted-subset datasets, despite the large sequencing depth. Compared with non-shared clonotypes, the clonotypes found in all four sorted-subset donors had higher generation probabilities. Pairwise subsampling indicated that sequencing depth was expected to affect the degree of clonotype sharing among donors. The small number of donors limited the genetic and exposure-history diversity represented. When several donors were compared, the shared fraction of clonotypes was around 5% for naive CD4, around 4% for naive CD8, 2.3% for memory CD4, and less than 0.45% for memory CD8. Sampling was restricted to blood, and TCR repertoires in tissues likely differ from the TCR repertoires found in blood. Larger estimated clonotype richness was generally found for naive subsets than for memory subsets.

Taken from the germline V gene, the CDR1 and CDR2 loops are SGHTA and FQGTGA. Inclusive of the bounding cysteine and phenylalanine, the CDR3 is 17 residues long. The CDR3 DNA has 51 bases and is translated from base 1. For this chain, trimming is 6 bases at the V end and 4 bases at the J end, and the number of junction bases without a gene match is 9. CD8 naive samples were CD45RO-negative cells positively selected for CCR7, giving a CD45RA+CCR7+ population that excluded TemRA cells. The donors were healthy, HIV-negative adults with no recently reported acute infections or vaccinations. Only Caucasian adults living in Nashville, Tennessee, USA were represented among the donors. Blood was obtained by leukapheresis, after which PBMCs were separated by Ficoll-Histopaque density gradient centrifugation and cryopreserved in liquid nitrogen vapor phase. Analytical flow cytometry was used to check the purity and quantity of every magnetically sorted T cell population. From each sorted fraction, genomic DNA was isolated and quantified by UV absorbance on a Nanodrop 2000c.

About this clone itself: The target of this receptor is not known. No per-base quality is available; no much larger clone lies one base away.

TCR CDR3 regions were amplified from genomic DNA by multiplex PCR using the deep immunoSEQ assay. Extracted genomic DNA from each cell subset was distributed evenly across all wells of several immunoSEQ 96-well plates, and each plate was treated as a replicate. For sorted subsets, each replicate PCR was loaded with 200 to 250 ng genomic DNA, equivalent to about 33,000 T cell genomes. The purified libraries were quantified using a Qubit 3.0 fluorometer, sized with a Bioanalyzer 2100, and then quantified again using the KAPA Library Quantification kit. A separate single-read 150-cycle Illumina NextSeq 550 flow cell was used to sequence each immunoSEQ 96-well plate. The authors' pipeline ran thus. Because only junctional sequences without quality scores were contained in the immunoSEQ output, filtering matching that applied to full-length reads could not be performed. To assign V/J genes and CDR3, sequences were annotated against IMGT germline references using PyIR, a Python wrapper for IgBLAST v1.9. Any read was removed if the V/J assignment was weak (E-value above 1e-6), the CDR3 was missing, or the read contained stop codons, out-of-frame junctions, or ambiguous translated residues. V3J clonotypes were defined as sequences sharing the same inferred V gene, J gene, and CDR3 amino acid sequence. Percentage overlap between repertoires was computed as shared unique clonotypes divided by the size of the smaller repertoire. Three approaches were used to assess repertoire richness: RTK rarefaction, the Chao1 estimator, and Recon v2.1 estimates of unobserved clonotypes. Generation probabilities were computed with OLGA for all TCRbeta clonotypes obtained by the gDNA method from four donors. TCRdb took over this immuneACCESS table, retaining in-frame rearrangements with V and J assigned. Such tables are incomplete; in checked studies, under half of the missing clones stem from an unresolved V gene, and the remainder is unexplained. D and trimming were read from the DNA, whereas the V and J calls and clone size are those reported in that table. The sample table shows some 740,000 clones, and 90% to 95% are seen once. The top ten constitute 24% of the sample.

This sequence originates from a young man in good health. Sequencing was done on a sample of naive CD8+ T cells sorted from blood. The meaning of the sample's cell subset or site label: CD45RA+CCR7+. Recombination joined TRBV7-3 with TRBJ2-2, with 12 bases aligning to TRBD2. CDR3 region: CASRRTGGLAGTGELFF. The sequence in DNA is TGTGCCAGCAGACGAACAGGGGGACTAGCGGGCACCGGGGAGCTGTTTTTT.